These 21 T cell receptor beta chains were all obtained from the same sample, sequenced in a study of a mutant IDH1 vaccine in newly diagnosed glioma. Antigen specificity for these receptors is unknown. Using immunoSEQ multiplex PCR, the repertoire was profiled, and TCRdb retains in-frame clones only, with some absent. The data hold around 26,000 clones, with more than 75% observed a single time. Time point in this sample: week 47, end of study. Each vaccine dose was 300 ug of mutant IDH1 20-mer peptide, with topical imiquimod. The sequenced sample was PBMCs, obtained from a glioma patient whose treatment included an IDH1 peptide vaccine. The receptor source for this set is a man in his forties or fifties with glioma. Some clones in this sample may be carry-over from other donors' samples.

The chain employs TRBV29-1 and TRBJ2-1; no clear D. V dropped 2 bases and J dropped 6 bases, with 8 bases sitting between them. The CDR3 length is 12 residues. Germline CDR1 and CDR2: SQVTM and ANQGSEA. The CDR3 sequence: CSVERQTNEQFF. The CDR3 nucleotides read TGCAGCGTTGAACGTCAGACCAATGAGCAGTTCTTC.

The rearrangement uses TRBV7-8 and TRBJ2-7, with D maybe TRBD1 (6 bases). CDR1 and CDR2 from the germline V gene are SGHVS and FQNEAQ. With 0 bases removed from V and 6 bases from J, the gap between germline ends came to 12 bases. This CDR3 is built from 14 residues. The CDR3 sequence: CASSLAGAGTEQYF. As DNA, the CDR3 is TGTGCCAGCAGCTTAGCGGGGGCAGGGACCGAGCAGTACTTC.

CDR3 nucleotides: TGTGCCAGCAGCTTAGATTTGGCGGGGGCCGCCGGCTACACCTTC. As protein: CASSLDLAGAAGYTF. The J gene is TRBJ1-2, the V gene TRBV11-2, with a possible D match to TRBD1 (6 bases). This CDR3 contains 15 residues. Germline V gene sequence: CDR1 SGHAT, CDR2 FQNNGV. V was trimmed by 0 bases and J by 8 bases, leaving 16 bases between them.

V usage is TRBV6-6 and J usage is TRBJ2-5; TRBD2 might be the D (7 bases). Trimming took 6 bases from V and 5 from J, leaving 19 bases between them. Germline CDR1 and CDR2: MNHNY and SVGAGI (reference sequence). The CDR3 loop spans 15 amino acids. The CDR3 nucleotides read TGTGCCAGCAGCTCAACGGGGGGCCGTCAGGAGACCCAGTACTTC. Translation gives CASSSTGGRQETQYF.

The gene calls are TRBV5-1 and TRBJ2-7; the D gene is possibly TRBD1 (6 bases). The CDR3 consists of 15 residues. The germline V gene has CDR1 SGHRS and CDR2 YFSETQ. Trimming stripped 1 base from V and 5 bases from J, with 16 bases between. The CDR3 nucleotides read TGCGCCAGCAGCTTGAACGCAGGGGCGGTCAACGAGCAGTACTTC. Residues: CASSLNAGAVNEQYF.

This clone occurred once. The chain is built from TRBV29-1 and TRBJ2-7, with D tentatively TRBD1 (5 bases). The length of the CDR3 is 12 residues. Trimming left V 7 bases short and J 6 bases short, with 16 bases between. Germline V gives CDR1 SQVTM, CDR2 ANQGSEA. CDR3 sequence: CSGREGVGEQYF. In DNA form, the CDR3 reads TGCAGCGGCAGGGAAGGGGTCGGCGAGCAGTACTTC.

The chain recombines TRBV7-2 with TRBJ1-3, with D unresolved. CDR3 length: 13 amino acids. V gave up 0 bases and J gave up 8 bases, with 8 bases separating them. Germline CDR1 SGHTA, CDR2 FQGNSA. The CDR3 here is CASSLAGVHTIYF. The CDR3 coding sequence is TGTGCCAGCAGCTTAGCTGGGGTACACACCATATATTTT.

The V gene is TRBV27, the J gene TRBJ2-5; 8 bases fit TRBD2. The junction had 7 bases not matched to a gene; V was cut back by 5 bases and J by 5 bases. The CDR3 runs 14 residues. Germline V gene lookup returns CDR1 MNHEY and CDR2 SMNVEV (reference sequence). The CDR3 region is CASSPTTSAETQYF. The CDR3 DNA sequence: TGTGCCAGCAGTCCTACGACTAGCGCGGAGACCCAGTACTTC.

J is TRBJ2-3 and V is TRBV6-1; D may match TRBD1 or TRBD2 (6 bases each). Germline assignment: CDR1 MNHNS and CDR2 SASEGT. The CDR3 is 15 amino acids. Trimming cost V 6 bases and J 1 base, with 14 bases left between them. DNA of the CDR3: TGTGCCAGCAGCGGGGGCCCAACGGGCACAGATACGCAGTATTTT. Translation: CASSGGPTGTDTQYF.

The chain carries TRBV5-1 and TRBJ2-5; 8 bases align to TRBD1. Germline-derived CDR1 and CDR2 are SGHRS and YFSETQ. V was pared by 0 bases and J by 5 bases, with 3 bases of the junction left unmatched. The CDR3 covers 14 residues. The CDR3 region has the DNA TGCGCCAGCAGCTTGGCCAGGGGGCATGAGACCCAGTACTTC. Its translation: CASSLARGHETQYF.

The chain is built from TRBV6-6 and TRBJ2-3; D is unresolved. The CDR3 consists of 16 residues. V was pared by 4 bases and J by 0 bases, with 14 bases between. Germline V gene lookup returns CDR1 MNHNY and CDR2 SVGAGI (reference sequence). The CDR3 DNA reads as TGTGCCAGCAGTTCTCCAAGTAGGTCCAGCACAGATACGCAGTATTTT. This codes for CASSSPSRSSTDTQYF.

The V and J genes are TRBV5-5 and TRBJ2-7, with D possibly TRBD1 on 5 matching bases. The CDR3 covers 11 residues. CDR1 is SGHKS and CDR2 is YYEKEE in the germline V gene (reference sequence). V was cut by 0 bases and J by 13 bases, with 11 bases left in between. CDR3 loop: CASSLEGAAYF. The DNA for the CDR3 is TGTGCCAGCAGCTTGGAAGGGGCGGCATACTTC.

The genes are TRBV5-1 and TRBJ1-2; tentative D call: TRBD1 (6 bases). The CDR3 runs 14 residues. Between the trimmed V and J ends, which lost 4 bases and 3 bases, there was a span of 13 bases. Germline values: CDR1 SGHRS, CDR2 YFSETQ. The CDR3 region has the DNA TGCGCCAGCAGCGTTGACAGGAGGGACTATGGCTACACCTTC. Translating gives CASSVDRRDYGYTF.

The rearrangement joins TRBV27 to TRBJ1-6, with 10 bases that match TRBD1. Trimming removed 4 bases from V and 8 bases from J; junction bases left unmatched: 2. The CDR3 covers 14 residues. CDR1 and CDR2 (germline): MNHEY, SMNVEV (reference sequence). The CDR3 DNA reads TGTGCCAGCAGTTCGGGACAGGGGTATTCACCCCTCCACTTT. This translates into CASSSGQGYSPLHF.

This clone was detected a few times. Here the CDR3 reads CASSVMAGGELVAEAFF. Here the CDR3 DNA reads TGTGCCAGCAGCGTAATGGCAGGGGGCGAGTTAGTCGCTGAAGCTTTCTTT. This sequence joins TRBV9 and TRBJ1-1, with 8 positions matching TRBD1. The CDR3 runs 17 residues. Germline CDR1 reads SGDLS; CDR2 reads YYNGEE. V trimming: 1 base; J trimming: 6 bases; junction bases outside the gene matches: 14.

The chain employs TRBV30 and TRBJ1-2; unclear D gene. CDR1 is GTSNPN and CDR2 is SVGIG in the germline V gene (reference sequence). V lost 0 bases to trimming and J lost 6 bases, with 11 bases between them. The CDR3 is 13 residues long. CDR3 loop: CAWSVHLTHGYTF. The CDR3 nucleotides read TGTGCCTGGAGTGTTCATCTCACTCATGGCTACACCTTC.

The chain is built from TRBV6-4 and TRBJ2-1; D ambiguous. This CDR3 spans 15 amino acids. In germline, CDR1 is MRHNA, CDR2 SNTAGT. The V end lost 0 bases, the J end lost 4 bases, and 10 bases lay between the germline ends. Here the CDR3 reads CASSDSTLDYNEQFF. The CDR3 bases are TGTGCCAGCAGTGACTCGACCCTGGATTACAATGAGCAGTTCTTC.

This rearrangement joins TRBV4-2 to TRBJ2-3, with D unclear. V dropped 1 base and J dropped 10 bases, with 9 bases sitting between them. The CDR3 runs 12 residues. Germline V lookup: CDR1 LGHNA, CDR2 YNFKEQ. CDR3: CASSQGTTPQYF. CDR3 coding DNA: TGTGCCAGCAGCCAAGGCACAACCCCGCAGTATTTT.

The CDR3 protein is CASTPVGGGTDTQYF. CDR3 in DNA: TGTGCCAGCACCCCCGTGGGGGGGGGAACAGATACGCAGTATTTT. This rearrangement joins TRBV7-9 to TRBJ2-3; 7 bases are shared with TRBD2. CDR3 length: 15 amino acids. Germline CDR1 SEHNR, CDR2 FQNEAQ (reference sequence). The trim removed 7 bases at V and 3 bases at J, leaving 10 bases unmatched.

This clone was seen only a few times. V gene TRBV4-1 combines with J gene TRBJ1-5; 9 bases are a match to TRBD1. Per germline, CDR1 MGHRA and CDR2 YSYEKL. The CDR3 length is 17 residues. The V segment lost 0 bases and the J segment 1 base; nucleotides outside the gene matches: 4. The CDR3 DNA reads as TGCGCCAGCAGCCAAGAGAAGGACAGGGGAAGCAATCAGCCCCAGCATTTT. It specifies CASSQEKDRGSNQPQHF.

The rearrangement links TRBV11-2 to TRBJ1-2; 9 nucleotides align to TRBD1. Germline trimming cut 3 bases from V and 4 bases from J; bases unmatched to any gene: 15. The CDR3 has 18 residues. Germline CDR1 reads SGHAT; CDR2 reads FQNNGV. Here the CDR3 reads CASSFSITAGQGRYGYTF. Written as DNA, the CDR3 is TGTGCCAGCAGCTTCTCCATAACCGCGGGACAGGGACGCTATGGCTACACCTTC.